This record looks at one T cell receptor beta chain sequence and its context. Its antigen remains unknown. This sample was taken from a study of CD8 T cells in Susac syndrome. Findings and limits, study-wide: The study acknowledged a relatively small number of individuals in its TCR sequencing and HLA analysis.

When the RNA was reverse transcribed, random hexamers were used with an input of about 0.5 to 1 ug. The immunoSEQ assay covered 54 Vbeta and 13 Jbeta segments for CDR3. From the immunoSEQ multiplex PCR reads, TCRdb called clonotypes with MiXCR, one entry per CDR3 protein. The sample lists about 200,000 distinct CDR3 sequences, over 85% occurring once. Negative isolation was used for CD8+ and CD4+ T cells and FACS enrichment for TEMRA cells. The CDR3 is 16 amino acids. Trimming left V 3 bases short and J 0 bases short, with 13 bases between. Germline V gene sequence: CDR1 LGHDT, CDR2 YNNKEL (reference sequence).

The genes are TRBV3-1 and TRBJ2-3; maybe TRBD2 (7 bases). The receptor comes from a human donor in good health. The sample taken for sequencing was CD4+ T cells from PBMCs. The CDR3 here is CASSQGGGPSTDTQYF. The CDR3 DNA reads TGTGCCAGCAGCCAGGGCGGGGGCCCTAGCACAGATACGCAGTATTTT.